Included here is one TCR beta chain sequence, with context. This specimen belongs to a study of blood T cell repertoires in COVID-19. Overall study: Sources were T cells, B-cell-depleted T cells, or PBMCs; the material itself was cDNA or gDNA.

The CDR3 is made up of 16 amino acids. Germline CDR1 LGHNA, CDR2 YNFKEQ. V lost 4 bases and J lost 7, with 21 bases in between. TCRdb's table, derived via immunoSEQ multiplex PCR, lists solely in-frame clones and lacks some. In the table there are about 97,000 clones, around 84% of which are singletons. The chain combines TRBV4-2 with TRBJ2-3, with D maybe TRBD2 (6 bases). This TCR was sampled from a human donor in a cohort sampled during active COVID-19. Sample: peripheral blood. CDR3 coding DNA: TGTGCCAGCAGCCCTATCGGAGGGGTTCGCAGGCATACGCAGTATTTT. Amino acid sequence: CASSPIGGVRRHTQYF.